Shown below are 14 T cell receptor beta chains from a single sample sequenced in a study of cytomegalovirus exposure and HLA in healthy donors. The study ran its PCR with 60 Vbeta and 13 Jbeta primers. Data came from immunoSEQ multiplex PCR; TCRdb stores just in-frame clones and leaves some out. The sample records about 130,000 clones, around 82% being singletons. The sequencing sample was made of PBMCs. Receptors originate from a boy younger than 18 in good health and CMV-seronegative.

For the CDR3, the DNA is TGTGCCAGCAGCTTAGCGGCGGTGTTGAACACTGAAGCTTTCTTT. It translates to CASSLAAVLNTEAFF. The V and J genes are TRBV7-9 and TRBJ1-1; D call uncertain. CDR3 length: 15 residues. Trimming removed 0 bases from V and 0 bases from J, with 8 bases in between. Germline CDR1 and CDR2: SEHNR and FQNEAQ (reference sequence).

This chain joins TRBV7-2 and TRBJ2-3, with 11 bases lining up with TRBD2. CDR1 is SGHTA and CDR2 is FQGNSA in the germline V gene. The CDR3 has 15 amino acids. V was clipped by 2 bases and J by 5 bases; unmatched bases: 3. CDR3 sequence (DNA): TGTGCCAGCAGCTTAACTAGCGGGGGTGGAGATACGCAGTATTTT. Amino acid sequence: CASSLTSGGGDTQYF.

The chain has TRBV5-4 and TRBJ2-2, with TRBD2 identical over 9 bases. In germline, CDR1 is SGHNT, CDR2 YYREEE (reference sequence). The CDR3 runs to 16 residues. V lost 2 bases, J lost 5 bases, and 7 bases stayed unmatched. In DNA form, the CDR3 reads TGTGCCAGCAGCTTCCCTAGCGGGGAGTCAACCGGGGAGCTGTTTTTT. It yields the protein CASSFPSGESTGELFF.

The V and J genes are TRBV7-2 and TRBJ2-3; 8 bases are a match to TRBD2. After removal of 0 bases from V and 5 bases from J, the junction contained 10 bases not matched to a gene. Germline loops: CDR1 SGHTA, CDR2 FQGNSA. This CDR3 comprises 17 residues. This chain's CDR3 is CASSLARFSGSRDTQYF. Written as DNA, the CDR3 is TGTGCCAGCAGCTTAGCGCGTTTCAGCGGGAGTAGAGATACGCAGTATTTT. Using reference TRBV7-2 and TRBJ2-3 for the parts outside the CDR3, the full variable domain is GAGVSQSPSNKVTEKGKDVELRCDPISGHTALYWYRQSLGQGLEFLIYFQGNSAPDKSGLPSDRFSAERTGGSVSTLTIQRTQQEDSAVYLCASSLARFSGSRDTQYFGPGTRLTVL.

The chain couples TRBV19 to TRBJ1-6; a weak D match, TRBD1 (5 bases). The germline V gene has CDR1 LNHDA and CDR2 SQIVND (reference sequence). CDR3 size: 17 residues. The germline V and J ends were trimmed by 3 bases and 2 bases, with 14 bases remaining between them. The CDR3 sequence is CASSIPGIGAYNSPLHF. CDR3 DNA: TGTGCCAGTAGTATCCCAGGGATTGGTGCCTATAATTCACCCCTCCACTTT.

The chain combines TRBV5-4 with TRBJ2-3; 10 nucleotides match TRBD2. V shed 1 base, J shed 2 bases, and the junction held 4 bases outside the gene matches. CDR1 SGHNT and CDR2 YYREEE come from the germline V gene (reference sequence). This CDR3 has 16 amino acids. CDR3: CASSLSGGAVTDTQYF. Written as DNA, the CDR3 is TGTGCCAGCAGCTTGAGCGGGGGGGCCGTCACAGATACGCAGTATTTT.

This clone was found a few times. CDR3 DNA: TGTGCCAGCAGCGTTACAGGGGGCAGGAATTCACCCCTCCACTTT. It codes for CASSVTGGRNSPLHF. This chain connects TRBV7-9 to TRBJ1-6; 9 nucleotides agree with TRBD1. V lost 5 bases, J lost 7 bases, and 6 bases stayed unmatched. Germline assignment: CDR1 SEHNR and CDR2 FQNEAQ (reference sequence). The CDR3 is made up of 15 amino acids.

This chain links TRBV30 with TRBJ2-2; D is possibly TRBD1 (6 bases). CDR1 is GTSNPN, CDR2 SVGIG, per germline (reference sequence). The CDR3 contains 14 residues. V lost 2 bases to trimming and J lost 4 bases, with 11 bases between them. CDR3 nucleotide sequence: TGTGCCTGGAGTTTGGTAGGGGGCACCGGGGAGCTGTTTTTT. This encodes CAWSLVGGTGELFF.

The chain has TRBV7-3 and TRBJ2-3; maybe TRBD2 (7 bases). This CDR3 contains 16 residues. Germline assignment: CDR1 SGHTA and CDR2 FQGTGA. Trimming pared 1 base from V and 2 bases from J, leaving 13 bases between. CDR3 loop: CASSLSGGAATDTQYF. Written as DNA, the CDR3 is TGTGCCAGCAGCTTAAGTGGGGGGGCGGCCACAGATACGCAGTATTTT.

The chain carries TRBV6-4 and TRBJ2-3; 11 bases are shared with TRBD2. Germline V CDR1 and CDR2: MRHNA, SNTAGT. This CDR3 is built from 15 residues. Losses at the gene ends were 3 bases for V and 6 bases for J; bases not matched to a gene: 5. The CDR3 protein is CASSEVAGGHDTQYF. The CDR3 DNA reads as TGTGCCAGCAGTGAGGTAGCGGGGGGGCACGATACGCAGTATTTT.

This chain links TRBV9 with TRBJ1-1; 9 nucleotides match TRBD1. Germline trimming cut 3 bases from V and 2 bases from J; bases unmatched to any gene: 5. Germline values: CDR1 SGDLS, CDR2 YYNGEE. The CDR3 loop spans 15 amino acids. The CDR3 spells CASSAGTGLNTEAFF. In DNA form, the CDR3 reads TGTGCCAGCAGCGCCGGGACAGGGCTAAACACTGAAGCTTTCTTT.

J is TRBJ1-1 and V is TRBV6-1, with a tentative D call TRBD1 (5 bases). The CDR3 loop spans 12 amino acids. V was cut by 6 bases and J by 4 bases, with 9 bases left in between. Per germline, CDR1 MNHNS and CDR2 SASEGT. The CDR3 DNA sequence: TGTGCCAGCAGGGGGGGGAGCACTGAAGCTTTCTTT. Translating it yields CASRGGSTEAFF.

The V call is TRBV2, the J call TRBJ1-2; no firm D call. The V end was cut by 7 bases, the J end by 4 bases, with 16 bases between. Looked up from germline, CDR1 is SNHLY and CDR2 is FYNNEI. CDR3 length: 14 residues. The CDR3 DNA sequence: TGTGCCAGCAAGGTGGCAGGTCGAAGCTATGGCTACACCTTC. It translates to CASKVAGRSYGYTF.

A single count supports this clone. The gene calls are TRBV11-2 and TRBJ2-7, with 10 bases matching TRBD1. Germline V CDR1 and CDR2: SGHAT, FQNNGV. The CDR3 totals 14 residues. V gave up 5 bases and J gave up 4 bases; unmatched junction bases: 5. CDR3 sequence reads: CASSATGGRYEQYF. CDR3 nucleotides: TGTGCCAGCAGCGCGACAGGGGGCAGGTACGAGCAGTACTTC.